Following are 10 T cell receptor beta chains from one sample sequenced in a study of shared clonotypes between healthy human individuals. The data were produced by immunoSEQ multiplex PCR, yet TCRdb's version contains in-frame clones alone and is incomplete. The sample holds about 1.9 million clones, roughly 95% seen once. Terminally differentiated effector memory CD45RA+ cells were excluded by CCR7 positive selection of CD45RO-negative cells. Sample: naive CD8+ T cells from PBMCs. The source of these receptors is a man between 18 and 29 years old in good health. Some clones in this sample may be carry-over from other donors' samples.

This chain connects TRBV21-1 to TRBJ2-7. TRBV21-1 is annotated as a pseudogene. The CDR3 extends over 15 amino acids. The CDR3 spells CASSKVLGRIYEQYF. The CDR3, as DNA: TGTGCCAGCAGCAAAGTCCTTGGACGCATCTACGAGCAGTACTTC.

V and J are TRBV7-9 and TRBJ2-1; 9 bases fit TRBD2. V was pared by 3 bases and J by 5 bases, with 8 bases of the junction left unmatched. The CDR3 has 16 residues. In germline, CDR1 is SEHNR, CDR2 FQNEAQ (reference sequence). The CDR3 DNA follows: TGTGCCAGCAGCTTCATAGCGGGAGCGTGGGACAATGAGCAGTTCTTC. This encodes CASSFIAGAWDNEQFF. Full variable domain (outside the CDR3, taken from reference TRBV7-9 and TRBJ2-1): DTGVSQNPRHKITKRGQNVTFRCDPISEHNRLYWYRQTLGQGPEFLTYFQNEAQLEKSRLLSDRFSAERPKGSFSTLEIQRTEQGDSAMYLCASSFIAGAWDNEQFFGPGTRLTVL.

The chain couples TRBV5-1 to TRBJ1-3, with 7 bases fitting TRBD1. The CDR3 length is 14 residues. V dropped 6 bases and J dropped 4; count of bases not matched to a gene: 7. Germline loops: CDR1 SGHRS, CDR2 YFSETQ. Here the CDR3 reads CASMDRGLGNTIYF. The CDR3, as DNA: TGCGCCAGCATGGATAGGGGGCTAGGAAACACCATATATTTT.

The gene calls are TRBV23-1 and TRBJ2-5, with D maybe TRBD2 (6 bases). TRBV23-1 is annotated as an ORF whose role is uncertain. The CDR3 extends over 15 amino acids. V gave up 2 bases and J gave up 4 bases, with 14 bases separating them. CDR3 in DNA: TGCGCCAGCAGTCAACCTAGCGAGGTGTTAGAGACCCAGTACTTC. Translated, it gives CASSQPSEVLETQYF.

The chain is built from TRBV11-1 and TRBJ2-3; tentative D call: TRBD1 (6 bases). Germline V gene lookup returns CDR1 SGHAT and CDR2 FQDESV (reference sequence). V lost 6 bases and J 3 bases, leaving 16 bases between the germline ends. The CDR3 is 15 residues long. The CDR3 DNA reads as TGTGCCAGCAGGGGAGTCAGGGGCTGGACAGATACGCAGTATTTT. Protein: CASRGVRGWTDTQYF.

V gene TRBV5-1 combines with J gene TRBJ2-3; perhaps TRBD2 as D (6 bases). Per germline, CDR1 SGHRS and CDR2 YFSETQ. V lost 4 bases and J 4 bases, leaving 13 bases between the germline ends. The CDR3 is made up of 14 amino acids. The CDR3 reads CASSPEGGPDTQYF. CDR3 nucleotides: TGCGCCAGCAGCCCCGAGGGAGGTCCAGATACGCAGTATTTT.

The chain employs TRBV29-1 and TRBJ2-7, with D possibly being TRBD1 (5 bases). Germline CDR1 SQVTM, CDR2 ANQGSEA. The V and J ends lost 3 bases and 5 bases respectively, with 14 bases between them. The CDR3 covers 13 residues. The CDR3, as DNA: TGCAGCGTTGACCCCACAGGATCGCACGAGCAGTACTTC. Translating gives CSVDPTGSHEQYF.

The chain couples TRBV15 to TRBJ2-2, with D hard to call. Germline CDR1 is LNHNV and CDR2 is YYDKDF (reference sequence). Trimming removed 0 bases from V and 6 bases from J, with 8 bases in between. The CDR3 has 14 residues. CDR3 in amino acids: CATSRDAQSGELFF. DNA for the CDR3: TGTGCCACCAGCAGAGATGCCCAGTCCGGGGAGCTGTTTTTT.

The rearrangement joins TRBV28 to TRBJ2-2, with 15 bases matching TRBD2. V shed 5 bases and J 6 bases; nucleotides not matched to a gene: 16. Looked up from germline, CDR1 is MDHEN and CDR2 is SYDVKM. This CDR3 has 20 residues. CDR3 DNA: TGTGCCAGCAGTCCCTTGTCTACCGGACTAGCGGGAGGGCGGGCCGGGGAGCTGTTTTTT. This encodes CASSPLSTGLAGGRAGELFF.

The genes are TRBV7-6 and TRBJ2-7; TRBD2 agrees at 9 bases. CDR1 is SGHVS, CDR2 FNYEAQ, per germline. The CDR3 runs to 16 residues. V trimming: 5 bases; J trimming: 5 bases; junction bases outside the gene matches: 13. CDR3 bases: TGTGCCAGCAGCCCTCTAGCGGGGACCTGGGGGGACGAGCAGTACTTC. This codes for CASSPLAGTWGDEQYF.